These T cell receptor beta chains were read from a single sample in a study of cytomegalovirus exposure and HLA in healthy donors. TCRdb's table, derived via immunoSEQ multiplex PCR, lists solely in-frame clones and lacks some. The sample carries 130,000 to 150,000 clones, about three quarters recorded once. Sequenced input: PBMCs. The receptors derive from a woman aged 40 to 55 in good health and CMV-seronegative. CDR3s include the opening cysteine and the closing phenylalanine or tryptophan. The order of the fields is J gene, V gene, D gene, clone size, CDR3 DNA, CDR3 protein. The D gene is left open where the match is weak. Only part of the rows carry a size: once, few, many, or a class if the clone is expanded.

J: TRBJ2-2
V: TRBV7-9
D: .
size: .
DNA: TGTGCCAGCAGTCTTGGCGGGACCGATCTCCCCGGGGAGCTGTTTTTT
CDR3: CASSLGGTDLPGELFF

J: TRBJ2-3
V: TRBV11-1
D: TRBD2
size: .
DNA: TGTGCCAGCAGCTTCCGACTAGCGGGGGGCACAGATACGCAGTATTTT
CDR3: CASSFRLAGGTDTQYF

J: TRBJ1-5
V: TRBV7-2
D: .
size: .
DNA: TGTGCCAGCAGCTTCGGGTTTTCGGGTAATCAGCCCCAGCATTTT
CDR3: CASSFGFSGNQPQHF

J: TRBJ1-5
V: TRBV2
D: .
size: few
DNA: TGTGCCAGCAGACGGGGGTATGGCAATCAGCCCCAGCATTTT
CDR3: CASRRGYGNQPQHF

J: TRBJ1-2
V: TRBV7-9
D: TRBD1
size: once
DNA: TGTGCCAGCAGCTCCGGGACAGGGTTATACTATGGCTACACCTTC
CDR3: CASSSGTGLYYGYTF

J: TRBJ1-1
V: TRBV19
D: .
size: .
DNA: .
CDR3: CASTSVRAGENTEAFF

J: TRBJ1-5
V: TRBV6-1
D: TRBD1
size: once
DNA: TGTGCCAGCAGTGAAGGTGTGGACAGGGGTGGTCAGCCCCAGCATTTT
CDR3: CASSEGVDRGGQPQHF

J: TRBJ1-1
V: TRBV5-1
D: TRBD1
size: .
DNA: TGCGCCAGCAGCGGTGGACAGGGGGTCGCGGATCGGGTCACTGAAGCTTTCTTT
CDR3: CASSGGQGVADRVTEAFF

J: TRBJ2-1
V: TRBV6-5
D: TRBD2
size: .
DNA: TGTGCCAGCAGTTCCCTGGGACTAGCAGGGGAGCAGTTCTTC
CDR3: CASSSLGLAGEQFF

J: TRBJ1-6
V: TRBV19
D: .
size: few
DNA: TGTGCCAGTAGTATGAGGGAATCACCCCTCCACTTT
CDR3: CASSMRESPLHF

J: TRBJ2-3
V: TRBV27
D: .
size: .
DNA: TGTGCCAGCAAGGAGGGCTACACAGATACGCAGTATTTT
CDR3: CASKEGYTDTQYF

J: TRBJ2-1
V: TRBV30
D: TRBD2
size: .
DNA: TGTGCCTGGAGTGTACCGGGGGGGGTTTACAATGAGCAGTTCTTC
CDR3: CAWSVPGGVYNEQFF

J: TRBJ1-5
V: TRBV7-6
D: .
size: .
DNA: TGTGCCAGCAGCTTAGCGATGTACCAGGGGAATCAGCCCCAGCATTTT
CDR3: CASSLAMYQGNQPQHF

J: TRBJ2-4
V: TRBV10-3
D: TRBD1
size: .
DNA: TGTGCCATCAGGGGCGACAGGGTGGCCGCCAAAAACATTCAGTACTTC
CDR3: CAIRGDRVAAKNIQYF

J: TRBJ2-5
V: TRBV5-5
D: TRBD1
size: .
DNA: TGTGCCAGCAGCGGGGGACAGACCTTCCAAGAGACCCAGTACTTC
CDR3: CASSGGQTFQETQYF

J: TRBJ1-2
V: TRBV6-4
D: .
size: .
DNA: TGTGCCAACACATCTAGTTACTATGGCTACACCTTC
CDR3: CANTSSYYGYTF

J: TRBJ1-3
V: TRBV21-1
D: .
size: .
DNA: TGTGCCAGCAGCAACCCCTTTAGGGGGAGTATTAGAGACACCATATATTTT
CDR3: CASSNPFRGSIRDTIYF

J: TRBJ2-2
V: TRBV5-5
D: TRBD1
size: few
DNA: TGTGCCAGCAGCTTGGGACAGGGGGCGAACACCGGGGAGCTGTTTTTT
CDR3: CASSLGQGANTGELFF